What follows describes a single T cell receptor beta chain. The record originates from a study of cytomegalovirus exposure and HLA in healthy donors. The PCR was carried out with 60 Vbeta primers and 13 Jbeta primers. Sequencing used immunoSEQ multiplex PCR; TCRdb keeps in-frame clones, though not all of them. The sample shows over 70,000 clones, about 66% of them seen only once. This CDR3 has 16 residues. In germline, CDR1 is MNHEY, CDR2 SVGAGI. V lost 2 bases to trimming and J lost 5 bases, with 18 bases between them. This sequence joins TRBV6-5 and TRBJ1-1, with D possibly TRBD1 on 6 matching bases. The sequence was collected from a woman in her fifties or sixties in good health and CMV-seropositive. The sequenced material came from PBMCs. This chain's CDR3 is CASSYQPGGAGTEAFF. In nucleotides, the CDR3 is TGTGCCAGCAGTTACCAGCCCGGGGGGGCGGGAACTGAAGCTTTCTTT.